This T cell receptor beta chain appears in the sequencing data of a study of long-term antiretroviral therapy in people with HIV. From germline, CDR1 is SGHDT and CDR2 YYEEEE. The CDR3 is made up of 13 amino acids. Trimming shortened V by 5 bases and J by 1 base, and 9 bases separated the two germline ends. Version v3.0 of the immunoSEQ assay was performed at survey level. Using immunoSEQ multiplex PCR, the repertoire was profiled, and TCRdb retains in-frame clones only, with some absent. The sample has fewer than 45,000 clones, approximately 85% seen once; the top ten hold roughly 14%. This receptor was identified in a man between 18 and 29 years old with HIV. The specimen comprised unsorted PBMCs, sampled 0.3 years after starting antiretroviral therapy. This rearrangement joins TRBV5-6 to TRBJ2-5; maybe TRBD1 (5 bases). The CDR3 DNA reads as TGTGCCAGCAGGACAGCGTCCCAAGAGACCCAGTACTTC. Its translation: CASRTASQETQYF.